The entry below describes one TCR beta chain. The data belong to a study of blood T cell dynamics during melanoma immunotherapy. Time point here: pre-treatment baseline. The length of the CDR3 is 11 residues. CDR1 SNHLY and CDR2 FYNNEI come from the germline V gene. Trimming took 6 bases from V and 10 from J; bases not matched to a gene: 2. The method was immunoSEQ multiplex PCR; TCRdb's version includes in-frame clones alone and lacks a portion of them. The sample has fewer than 16,000 clones, over 65% seen once. The receptor was derived from a human donor with melanoma. The material sequenced was blood, taken from a patient treated with checkpoint blockade. The chain recombines TRBV2 with TRBJ2-1; the match to TRBD1 covers 8 bases. In DNA form, the CDR3 reads TGTGCCAGCAGGGACAGGGAAGAGCAGTTCTTC. This encodes CASRDREEQFF.